Described below is a single TCR beta chain sequence and its context. This record comes from a study of blood T cell repertoires in COVID-19. Study as a whole: The United States, Italy and Spain were the sources of the acute and convalescent COVID-19 samples. Sample material is recorded as cDNA or gDNA derived from T cells, B-cell-depleted T cells, or PBMCs.

Method: immunoSEQ multiplex PCR; TCRdb's copy keeps in-frame clones and lacks some. This sample has about 120,000 clones, with 90% found just once. This TCR was recovered from a human donor with active COVID-19. The donor label of this sample is uncertain. Sequencing was carried out using peripheral blood.

The CDR3 nucleotides read TGTGCCAGCAGTGACAGAGCCAAAAACATTCAGTACTTC. This translates into CASSDRAKNIQYF. The chain carries TRBV6-1 and TRBJ2-4, with D uncertain. The CDR3 extends over 13 amino acids. The V end lost 3 bases, the J end lost 0 bases, and 3 bases lay between the germline ends. Germline V CDR1 and CDR2: MNHNS, SASEGT.